The entry below describes one T cell receptor (beta chain). Only in-frame clones appear in the TCRdb table, and some are missing; sequencing was by immunoSEQ multiplex PCR. This sample has about 250,000 clones, with about 87% found just once. The data were obtained in a study of blood T cell repertoires in COVID-19. The sequencing sample was made of PBMCs or T cells enriched from blood (not recorded which). The TCR originated in a woman between 45 and 65 years old who had recovered from COVID-19.

CDR3 protein: CASKRQGGNSPLHF. The DNA of the CDR3 is TGTGCCAGCAAAAGACAGGGAGGTAATTCACCCCTCCACTTT. The chain employs TRBV28 and TRBJ1-6, with TRBD1 matching over 7 bases. Trimming cost V 7 bases and J 6 bases; bases outside gene matches: 6. The CDR3 is 14 amino acids. CDR1 and CDR2 from the germline V gene are MDHEN and SYDVKM.